These 13 T cell receptor beta chains originate from one sample sequenced in a study of blood T cells in healthy people across ages (dated by TCRdb to between 2014 and 2016). The receptor library was made with 5' RACE. The listed sequencing device is Illumina HiSeq 2500. The second PCR ran for about 6 to 12 cycles and used a J-beta primer mix along with a sample-barcoded 5' primer. The raw public data were reprocessed by TCRdb itself: fastp quality trimming at Q25, MiXCR clonotype calling, in-frame beta chains only. CDR3 protein sequences are deduplicated, and each keeps its most common genes and DNA. The sample records about 1.7 million distinct CDR3 sequences, 28% of which are singletons. The ten top clones hold 7.7% of the sample. What was sequenced was blood. Receptors were obtained from a woman aged 25 to 39 in good health.

The sample holds many counts of this clonotype. The rearrangement links TRBV4-1 to TRBJ2-1, with no clear D. V shed 3 bases and J shed 0 bases, with 6 bases lying between them. The CDR3 covers 14 residues. Germline lookup yields CDR1 MGHRA and CDR2 YSYEKL. As DNA, the CDR3 is TGCGCCAGCAGCCAGGGCCCCTCCTACAATGAGCAGTTCTTC. Its protein product is CASSQGPSYNEQFF.

The chain has TRBV5-1 and TRBJ2-5; no firm D call. The CDR3 runs to 15 residues. Per germline, CDR1 SGHRS and CDR2 YFSETQ. V shed 4 bases and J shed 5 bases, with 18 bases lying between them. The CDR3 region is CASSPREPVFETQYF. CDR3 coding DNA: TGCGCCAGCAGCCCAAGAGAACCCGTCTTTGAGACCCAGTACTTC.

At least ten counts were recorded for this clonotype. The junction departs from the called germline gene at one end, perhaps through a read error. This chain uses TRBV5-1 with TRBJ1-2, with D perhaps matching TRBD1 (6 bases). Germline V gene sequence: CDR1 SGHRS, CDR2 YFSETQ. The CDR3 consists of 13 residues. CDR3 nucleotide sequence: TGTGCCAGCAGCTCCACAGGGAACTATGGCTACACCTTC. The encoded protein is CASSSTGNYGYTF.

This clonotype was picked up many times. V usage is TRBV12-3 or TRBV12-4 and J usage is TRBJ1-5, with 8 bases aligning to TRBD1. J lost 7 bases, V lost 6 bases, and 8 bases had no gene match. The CDR3 spans 14 residues. This chain's CDR3 is CASSQDRARQPQHF. The CDR3 DNA reads as TGTGCCAGCAGCCAGGACAGGGCCAGGCAGCCCCAGCATTTT.

Note on this clonotype: This CDR3 fails to terminate in the conserved phenylalanine or tryptophan, so it likely reflects a read error. It is unclear where the CDR3 begins or ends on the DNA, so no DNA is shown, and the CDR3 is as TCRdb lists it. The CDR3 protein is CSVEERLA. This chain connects TRBV29-1 to TRBJ2-4. CDR1 SQVTM and CDR2 ANQGSEA come from the germline V gene. The CDR3 length equals 8 residues, ends included.

Here the CDR3 reads CATSDSDRGTYNEQFF. CDR3 sequence (DNA): TGTGCCACCAGTGATTCCGACAGGGGGACTTACAATGAGCAGTTCTTC. V is TRBV24-1 and J is TRBJ2-1; 9 bases align to TRBD1. V lost 2 bases and J lost 4; bases outside the gene matches: 5. There are 16 residues in the CDR3. Germline V lookup: CDR1 KGHDR, CDR2 SFDVKD.

V and J are TRBV5-1 and TRBJ2-7, with D unresolved. Trimming shortened V by 10 bases and J by 3 bases, and 17 bases separated the two germline ends. There are 13 residues in the CDR3. Germline CDR1 reads SGHRS; CDR2 reads YFSETQ. CDR3 in amino acids: CAGTLEPRYEQYF. For the CDR3, the DNA is TGCGCCGGAACTTTGGAGCCTCGCTACGAGCAGTACTTC. Variable domain in full (rest from reference TRBV5-1 and TRBJ2-7): KAGVTQTPRYLIKTRGQQVTLSCSPISGHRSVSWYQQTPGQGLQFLFEYFSETQRNKGNFPGRFSGRQFSNSRSEMNVSTLELGDSALYLCAGTLEPRYEQYFGPGTRLTVT.

This chain joins TRBV7-9 and TRBJ1-4; D uncertain. Deletions cut 2 bases from V and 3 bases from J, with 7 bases between. Germline CDR1 and CDR2: SEHNR and FQNEAQ (reference sequence). The CDR3 has 14 amino acids. The CDR3 DNA is TGTGCCAGCAGCTTAACAGCACCTAATGAAAAACTGTTTTTT. Its protein product is CASSLTAPNEKLFF.

The sample holds a few counts of this clonotype. Mismatch with germline at one junction end may stem from a read error. The chain employs TRBV5-1 and TRBJ1-4; 9 positions agree with TRBD1. Germline CDR1 SGHRS, CDR2 YFSETQ. The CDR3 loop spans 15 amino acids. In DNA form, the CDR3 reads TGTGCCAGCAGGAGGACAGGGGCCAGGGACGAAAAACTGTTTTTT. Protein sequence: CASRRTGARDEKLFF.

The chain links TRBV7-9 to TRBJ2-1; no clear D. The germline gives CDR1 SEHNR, CDR2 FQNEAQ (reference sequence). V was pared by 2 bases and J by 2 bases, with 10 bases between. This CDR3 is 15 amino acids long. CDR3 bases: TGTGCCAGCAGCTTAACCGTCTCAACCTACAATGAGCAGTTCTTC. Protein: CASSLTVSTYNEQFF.

The gene calls are TRBV29-1 and TRBJ2-1; D gene ambiguous. Germline V lookup: CDR1 SQVTM, CDR2 ANQGSEA. With 4 bases removed from V and 3 bases from J, the gap between germline ends came to 7 bases. This CDR3 comprises 12 residues. CDR3 nucleotide sequence: TGCAGCGTTGTTTACAACTACAATGAGCAGTTCTTC. It codes for CSVVYNYNEQFF.

Remarks on this clonotype: Being one base from a much bigger clone, this may be a read error. The chain carries TRBV6-5 and TRBJ1-2; possibly TRBD1 for D (5 bases). V gave up 6 bases and J gave up 8 bases, with 19 bases separating them. The CDR3 length is 14 residues. From germline, CDR1 is MNHEY and CDR2 SVGAGI. CDR3 sequence: CASRYTDQGVGYTF. The DNA of the CDR3 is TGTGCCAGCAGGTACACGGACCAGGGTGTCGGCTACACCTTC.

This chain uses TRBV14 with TRBJ2-7, with D possibly TRBD1 on 6 matching bases. V was clipped by 8 bases and J by 5 bases, with 22 bases between them. The CDR3 consists of 15 residues. CDR1 and CDR2 (germline): SGHDN, FVKESK. CDR3 nucleotides: TGTGCCAGCTACCAAGGGGACATCAGGGGCCACGAGCAGTACTTC. As protein: CASYQGDIRGHEQYF.